These T cell receptor beta chains were read from a single sample in a study of T cells in Graves' hyperthyroidism and ophthalmopathy. TCRdb recomputed calls from the multiplex PCR reads with MiXCR, one row per CDR3 protein. The sample lists under 400,000 distinct CDR3 sequences; about 18% were seen once. Material for sequencing was blood. The receptors shown here come from a woman between 50 and 59 years old with Graves' hyperthyroidism. CDR3s include the opening cysteine and the closing phenylalanine or tryptophan. Expanded clones are given a class, and other clones once, few, many or no size at all.

V gene: TRBV6-1; clone size: .; CDR3 protein: CASSRPTGSGGLGEQFF
V gene: TRBV27; clone size: .; CDR3 protein: CASRAGTSGRAYNEQFF
V gene: TRBV3-1; clone size: many; CDR3 protein: CASSHGPDTQYF
V gene: TRBV20-1; clone size: many; CDR3 protein: CSAPLREETSGTHYEQYF
V gene: TRBV6-1; clone size: few; CDR3 protein: CASSRGTQYF
V gene: TRBV28; clone size: .; CDR3 protein: CASSLRGSGRADTQYF
V gene: TRBV5-1; clone size: many; CDR3 protein: CASSLDERGTYNEQFF
V gene: TRBV6-1; clone size: few; CDR3 protein: CASRTGAETQYF
V gene: TRBV28; clone size: many; CDR3 protein: CASSPVTGRGQETQYF
V gene: TRBV29-1; clone size: .; CDR3 protein: CSVDLTVAGGPGELFF
V gene: TRBV6-1; clone size: .; CDR3 protein: CASRGTISNYGYTF
V gene: TRBV6-2/TRBV6-3; clone size: .; CDR3 protein: CASREANSPLHF
V gene: TRBV6-1; clone size: many; CDR3 protein: CASSEYGAGAPYSNQPQHF
V gene: TRBV25-1; clone size: .; CDR3 protein: CASSAAKNTDTQYF
V gene: TRBV20-1; clone size: many; CDR3 protein: CSAIRATSVGSPLHF
V gene: TRBV28; clone size: many; CDR3 protein: CASSQKQGAGYEQYF
V gene: TRBV7-8; clone size: many; CDR3 protein: CASSLVSGINQPQHF
V gene: TRBV5-1; clone size: many; CDR3 protein: CASSLLQHEQFF
V gene: TRBV12-3/TRBV12-4; clone size: many; CDR3 protein: CASSGLEVVEQFF
V gene: TRBV6-1; clone size: few; CDR3 protein: CASSDITRGTDTQYF
V gene: TRBV27; clone size: .; CDR3 protein: CASSLNREAYGYTF
V gene: TRBV20-1; clone size: few; CDR3 protein: CSARGWGRETQYF
V gene: TRBV11-2; clone size: many; CDR3 protein: CASWASGRAKNEQFF
V gene: TRBV4-2; clone size: .; CDR3 protein: CASSHTGTNNEKLFF
V gene: TRBV13; clone size: few; CDR3 protein: CASSLRGILGDYGYTF
V gene: TRBV7-9; clone size: .; CDR3 protein: CASTVPGLQETQYF
V gene: TRBV30; clone size: .; CDR3 protein: CAWNPQGIWGYTF
V gene: TRBV29-1; clone size: few; CDR3 protein: CSVRGVVGPYGYTF
V gene: TRBV5-1; clone size: .; CDR3 protein: CASSLVGNQETQYF
V gene: TRBV28; clone size: many; CDR3 protein: CASSLVYEQYF
V gene: TRBV5-1; clone size: .; CDR3 protein: CASSLVGGRVRYEQYF
V gene: TRBV19; clone size: .; CDR3 protein: CASSIGRTGINQPQHF